Sequencing of this T cell receptor beta chain was carried out in a study of T cell responses to AZD1222 COVID-19 vaccine. Study results and caveats: Sampled repertoires all dated from after the peak T cell response. A mostly white British donor set with more females was recruited, and clonal diversity was possibly underestimated. CD4 TCRs associated with vaccination spanned spike, dominating at 160-218 and 743-854. Once two AZD1222 doses were given, Spike-specific TCR breadth and depth went up.

Sequencing used immunoSEQ multiplex PCR; TCRdb keeps in-frame clones, though not all of them. The table lists 130,000 to 150,000 clones, approximately 92% of them singletons, with around 1.5% in the top ten. CDR1 LGHDT and CDR2 YNNKEL come from the germline V gene (reference sequence). This CDR3 contains 15 residues. The V and J ends lost 4 bases and 10 bases respectively, with 22 bases between them. Turning to this clone: Antigen unknown.

Sequenced material: peripheral blood, taken on day 0 of AZD1222 vaccination. This clonotype originated in an adult in good health. The V gene is TRBV3-1 (or the pseudogene TRBV3-2), the J gene TRBJ2-5; D remains ambiguous. The CDR3 spells CASSLGKTLTTNQYF. CDR3 nucleotides: TGTGCCAGCAGCCTTGGAAAAACCCTTACCACCAACCAGTACTTC.